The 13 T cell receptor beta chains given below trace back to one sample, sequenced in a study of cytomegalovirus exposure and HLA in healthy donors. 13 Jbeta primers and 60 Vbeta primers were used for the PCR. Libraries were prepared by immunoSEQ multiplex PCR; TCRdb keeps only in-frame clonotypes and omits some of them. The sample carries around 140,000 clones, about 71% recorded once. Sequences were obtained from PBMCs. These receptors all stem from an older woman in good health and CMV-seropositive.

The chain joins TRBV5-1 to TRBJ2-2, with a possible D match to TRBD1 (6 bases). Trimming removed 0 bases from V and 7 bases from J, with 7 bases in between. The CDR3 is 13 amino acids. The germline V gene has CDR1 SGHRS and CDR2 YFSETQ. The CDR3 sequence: CASSLEGGGELFF. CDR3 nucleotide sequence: TGCGCCAGCAGCTTGGAAGGGGGCGGGGAGCTGTTTTTT.

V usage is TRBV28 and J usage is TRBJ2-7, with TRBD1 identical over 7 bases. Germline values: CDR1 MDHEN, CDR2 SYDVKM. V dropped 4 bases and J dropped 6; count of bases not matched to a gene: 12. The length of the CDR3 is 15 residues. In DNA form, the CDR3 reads TGTGCCAGCAGTTCTATAGGGGGCCTTGTTGGCGAGCAGTACTTC. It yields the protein CASSSIGGLVGEQYF.

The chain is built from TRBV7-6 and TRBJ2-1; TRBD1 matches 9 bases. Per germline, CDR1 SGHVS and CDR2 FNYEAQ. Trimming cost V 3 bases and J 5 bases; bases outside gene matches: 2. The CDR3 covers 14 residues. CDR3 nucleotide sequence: TGTGCCAGCAGCTTCCGGGACAGGGACAATGAGCAGTTCTTC. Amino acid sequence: CASSFRDRDNEQFF.

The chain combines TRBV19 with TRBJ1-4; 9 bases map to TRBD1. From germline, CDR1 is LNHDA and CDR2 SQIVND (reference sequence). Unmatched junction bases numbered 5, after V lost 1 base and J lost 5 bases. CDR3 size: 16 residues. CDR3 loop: CASSIGSGQGNEKLFF. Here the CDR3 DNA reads TGTGCCAGTAGTATAGGCTCGGGACAGGGAAATGAAAAACTGTTTTTT.

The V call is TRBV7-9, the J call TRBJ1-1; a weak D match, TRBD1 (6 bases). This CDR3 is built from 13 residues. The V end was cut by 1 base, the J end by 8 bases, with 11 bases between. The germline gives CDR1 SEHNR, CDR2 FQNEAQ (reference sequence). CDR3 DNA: TGTGCCAGCAGCTTAGAAGGGGGAACCGAAGCTTTCTTT. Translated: CASSLEGGTEAFF. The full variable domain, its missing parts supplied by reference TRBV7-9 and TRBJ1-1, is DTGVSQNPRHKITKRGQNVTFRCDPISEHNRLYWYRQTLGQGPEFLTYFQNEAQLEKSRLLSDRFSAERPKGSFSTLEIQRTEQGDSAMYLCASSLEGGTEAFFGQGTRLTVV.

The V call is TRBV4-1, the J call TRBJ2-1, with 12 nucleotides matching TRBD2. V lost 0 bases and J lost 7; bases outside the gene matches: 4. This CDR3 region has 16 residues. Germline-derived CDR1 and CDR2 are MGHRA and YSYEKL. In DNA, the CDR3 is TGCGCCAGCAGCCAAGATAGGGGACTAGCGGGTAATGAGCAGTTCTTC. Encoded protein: CASSQDRGLAGNEQFF.

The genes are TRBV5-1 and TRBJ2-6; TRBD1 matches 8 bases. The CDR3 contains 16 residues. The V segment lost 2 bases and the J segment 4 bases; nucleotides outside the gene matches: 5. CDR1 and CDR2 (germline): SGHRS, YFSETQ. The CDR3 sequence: CASSFSGGSGANVLTF. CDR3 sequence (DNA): TGCGCCAGCAGCTTTTCAGGGGGCTCAGGGGCCAACGTCCTGACTTTC.

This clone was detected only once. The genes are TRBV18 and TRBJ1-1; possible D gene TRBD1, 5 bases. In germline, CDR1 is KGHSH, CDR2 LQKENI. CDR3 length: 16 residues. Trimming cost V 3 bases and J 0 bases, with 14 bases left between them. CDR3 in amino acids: CASSPFGGEVNTEAFF. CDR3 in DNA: TGTGCCAGCTCACCCTTTGGGGGGGAGGTGAACACTGAAGCTTTCTTT.

CDR3 nucleotide sequence: TGCGCCAGCAGCTCAGGACTACTCACAGATACGCAGTATTTT. Encoded protein: CASSSGLLTDTQYF. The V and J genes are TRBV5-1 and TRBJ2-3; a possible D gene is TRBD2 (6 bases). This CDR3 spans 14 amino acids. V shed 3 bases and J shed 2 bases, with 10 bases lying between them. Germline V gene data show CDR1 as SGHRS and CDR2 as YFSETQ.

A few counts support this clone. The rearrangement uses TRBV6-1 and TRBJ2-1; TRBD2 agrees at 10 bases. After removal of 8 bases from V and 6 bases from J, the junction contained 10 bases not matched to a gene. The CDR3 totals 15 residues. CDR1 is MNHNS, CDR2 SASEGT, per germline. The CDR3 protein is CASGSTSGNSNEQFF. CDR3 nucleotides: TGTGCCAGCGGCTCTACTAGCGGGAACTCCAATGAGCAGTTCTTC.

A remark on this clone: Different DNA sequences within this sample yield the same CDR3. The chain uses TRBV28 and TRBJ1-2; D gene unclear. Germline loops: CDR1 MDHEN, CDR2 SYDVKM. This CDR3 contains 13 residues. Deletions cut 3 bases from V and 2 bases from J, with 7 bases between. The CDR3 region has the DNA TGTGCCAGCAGTTTGGGCCAAAACTATGGCTACACCTTC. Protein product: CASSLGQNYGYTF.

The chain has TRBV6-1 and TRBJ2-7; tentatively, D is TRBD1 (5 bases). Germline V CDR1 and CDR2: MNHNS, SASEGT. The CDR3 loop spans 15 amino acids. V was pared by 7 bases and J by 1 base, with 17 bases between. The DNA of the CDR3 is TGTGCCAGCACGCTAGGTAGACGGACATCCTACGAGCAGTACTTC. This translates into CASTLGRRTSYEQYF.

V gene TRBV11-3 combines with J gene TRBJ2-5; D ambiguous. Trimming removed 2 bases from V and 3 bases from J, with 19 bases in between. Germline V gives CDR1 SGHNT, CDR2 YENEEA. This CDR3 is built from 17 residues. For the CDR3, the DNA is TGTGCCAGCAGCTTAAGATTGCCCTCTACCCTAAAAGAGACCCAGTACTTC. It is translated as CASSLRLPSTLKETQYF. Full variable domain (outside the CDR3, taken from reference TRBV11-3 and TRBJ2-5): EAGVVQSPRYKIIEKKQPVAFWCNPISGHNTLYWYLQNLGQGPELLIRYENEEAVDDSQLPKDRFSAERLKGVDSTLKIQPAELGDSAVYLCASSLRLPSTLKETQYFGPGTRLLVL.